The next 18 T cell receptor beta chains were all read from a single sample in a study of shared clonotypes between healthy human individuals. This table comes from immunoSEQ multiplex PCR, and its TCRdb copy is limited to in-frame clones, with some not included. The table has fewer than 850,000 clones, about 97% seen once. As defined, naive CD8 cells were CD45RO-negative and positively selected for CCR7, with terminally differentiated effector memory CD45RA+ cells excluded. Sample: naive CD8+ T cells sorted from blood. The source of these receptors is a man younger than 40 in good health.

V and J are TRBV29-1 and TRBJ1-4; D is possibly TRBD1 (5 bases). The CDR3 is 13 amino acids. The V gene's germline CDR1 is SQVTM and CDR2 ANQGSEA. Deletions cut 5 bases from V and 8 bases from J, with 15 bases between. CDR3: CSVSGGSGEKLFF. In DNA form, the CDR3 reads TGCAGCGTTTCCGGAGGGTCAGGGGAAAAACTGTTTTTT.

The rearrangement uses TRBV9 and TRBJ2-5, with a possible D match to TRBD1 (5 bases). Trimming cost V 2 bases and J 0 bases, with 11 bases left between them. Germline CDR1 reads SGDLS; CDR2 reads YYNGEE. The CDR3 is made up of 15 amino acids. CDR3 sequence reads: CASSVQGTYQETQYF. In DNA form, the CDR3 reads TGTGCCAGCAGCGTCCAGGGTACCTACCAAGAGACCCAGTACTTC.

The chain joins TRBV27 to TRBJ2-1, with 7 bases fitting TRBD2. CDR1 and CDR2 (germline): MNHEY, SMNVEV (reference sequence). The CDR3 runs 15 residues. J was trimmed by 5 bases and V by 6 bases; bases with no gene match: 10. In nucleotides, the CDR3 is TGTGCCAGCAGGCAAGGGACTAACCCTCACAATGAGCAGTTCTTC. Its protein product is CASRQGTNPHNEQFF.

V is TRBV11-2 and J is TRBJ1-1; weak D call: TRBD1 (5 bases). V lost 1 base and J lost 1, with 10 bases in between. The CDR3 length is 15 residues. Germline values: CDR1 SGHAT, CDR2 FQNNGV. The CDR3 region is CASSLGRDANTEAFF. The CDR3 DNA is TGTGCCAGCAGCTTAGGGCGGGACGCGAACACTGAAGCTTTCTTT.

The chain is built from TRBV27 and TRBJ1-1, with a weak D call TRBD1 (6 bases). Trimming pared 6 bases from V and 5 bases from J, leaving 16 bases between. The CDR3 contains 14 residues. Germline assignment: CDR1 MNHEY and CDR2 SMNVEV (reference sequence). The CDR3 sequence is CASRLTGAVTEAFF. DNA of the CDR3: TGTGCCAGCAGACTGACGGGGGCGGTGACTGAAGCTTTCTTT.

The chain recombines TRBV7-2 with TRBJ2-1; 9 bases line up with TRBD2. Germline CDR1 reads SGHTA; CDR2 reads FQGNSA. The CDR3 length is 18 residues. Unmatched junction bases numbered 8, after V lost 1 base and J lost 1 base. In DNA, the CDR3 is TGTGCCAGCAGCTTAGGGGCCGTTAGCGGGAGTTCCTACAATGAGCAGTTCTTC. This gives the protein CASSLGAVSGSSYNEQFF.

The chain carries TRBV11-2 and TRBJ2-5, with unresolved D. Trimming removed 8 bases at V and 2 bases at J, with 12 bases between. The germline gives CDR1 SGHAT, CDR2 FQNNGV. This CDR3 contains 13 residues. The CDR3 here is CASAGRKQETQYF. The CDR3, as DNA: TGTGCCAGCGCCGGACGCAAACAAGAGACCCAGTACTTC. Full variable domain (outside the CDR3, taken from reference TRBV11-2 and TRBJ2-5): EAGVAQSPRYKIIEKRQSVAFWCNPISGHATLYWYQQILGQGPKLLIQFQNNGVVDDSQLPKDRFSAERLKGVDSTLKIQPAKLEDSAVYLCASAGRKQETQYFGPGTRLLVL.

The chain employs TRBV11-2 and TRBJ1-4; D perhaps matches TRBD1 (5 bases). The germline CDR1 and CDR2 sequences are SGHAT and FQNNGV. V was pared by 0 bases and J by 4 bases, with 12 bases between. CDR3 length: 16 residues. As DNA, the CDR3 is TGTGCCAGCAGCTTAGATCAGGGTTGGGGTAATGAAAAACTGTTTTTT. Its translation: CASSLDQGWGNEKLFF.

This clone showed up just once. The V call is TRBV28, the J call TRBJ1-1, with D possibly matching TRBD1 (5 bases). V dropped 3 bases and J dropped 10 bases, with 15 bases sitting between them. This CDR3 is 13 amino acids long. Germline loops: CDR1 MDHEN, CDR2 SYDVKM. In nucleotides, the CDR3 is TGTGCCAGCAGTTTCGGGGGAACACTGACAGCTTTCTTT. It codes for CASSFGGTLTAFF.

This clone was observed once. The V gene is TRBV5-6, the J gene TRBJ2-3; TRBD2 might be the D (7 bases). The V gene's germline CDR1 is SGHDT and CDR2 YYEEEE. The CDR3 has 14 residues. V lost 4 bases and J lost 3, with 12 bases in between. Here the CDR3 reads CASSAQGGTDTQYF. Written as DNA, the CDR3 is TGTGCCAGCAGCGCACAGGGAGGGACAGATACGCAGTATTTT.

The J gene is TRBJ2-2, the V gene TRBV7-3, with 14 bases identical to TRBD2. This CDR3 spans 24 amino acids. V shed 0 bases and J 3 bases; nucleotides not matched to a gene: 21. Germline assignment: CDR1 SGHTA and CDR2 FQGTGA. The CDR3 loop reads CASSLTGHKTGTSGSGRDTGELFF. The CDR3 DNA is TGTGCCAGCAGCTTAACAGGTCATAAAACCGGGACTAGCGGGAGTGGGCGCGACACCGGGGAGCTGTTTTTT.

The rearrangement links TRBV7-9 to TRBJ2-1; 7 positions agree with TRBD1. The CDR3 has 15 amino acids. Germline V lookup: CDR1 SEHNR, CDR2 FQNEAQ (reference sequence). V was pared by 4 bases and J by 5 bases, with 8 bases of the junction left unmatched. In DNA form, the CDR3 reads TGTGCCAGCAGCTCAAAAGACAGGGATAACAATGAGCAGTTCTTC. This sequence encodes CASSSKDRDNNEQFF.

The chain joins TRBV7-8 to TRBJ2-1; maybe TRBD1 (5 bases). V shed 1 base and J shed 7 bases, with 17 bases lying between them. Germline V lookup: CDR1 SGHVS, CDR2 FQNEAQ. This CDR3 contains 16 residues. The CDR3 region is CASSLVGATPVNEQFF. CDR3 sequence (DNA): TGTGCCAGCAGCTTAGTTGGGGCAACCCCAGTTAATGAGCAGTTCTTC.

The V and J genes are TRBV5-1 and TRBJ2-7, with D possibly matching TRBD1 (6 bases). The germline V gene encodes CDR1 SGHRS and CDR2 YFSETQ. V was cut by 4 bases and J by 3 bases, with 14 bases left in between. The CDR3 covers 14 residues. CDR3 nucleotide sequence: TGCGCCAGCAGCCTAGACAGGCACTTCTACGAGCAGTACTTC. This encodes CASSLDRHFYEQYF.

This chain links TRBV27 with TRBJ2-7, with D maybe TRBD2 (6 bases). The ends were cut back, 8 bases at V and 3 bases at J, with 11 bases in the middle. Germline V CDR1 and CDR2: MNHEY, SMNVEV (reference sequence). This CDR3 comprises 12 residues. The CDR3 loop reads CASGRDFYEQYF. The CDR3 nucleotides are TGTGCCAGCGGAAGGGACTTCTACGAGCAGTACTTC.

The genes are TRBV6-5 and TRBJ1-1; TRBD1 might be the D (5 bases). CDR1 is MNHEY and CDR2 is SVGAGI in the germline V gene. Deletions cut 2 bases from V and 0 bases from J, with 13 bases between. CDR3 length equals 16 residues. CDR3 in DNA: TGTGCCAGCAGTTACGAGAAGGACACGTTGAACACTGAAGCTTTCTTT. Translation gives CASSYEKDTLNTEAFF.

The chain recombines TRBV7-9 with TRBJ2-1; tentatively, D is TRBD1 (6 bases). This CDR3 is built from 15 residues. Per the germline V gene, CDR1 is SEHNR and CDR2 is FQNEAQ (reference sequence). Trimming removed 6 bases at V and 1 base at J, with 13 bases between. The CDR3 region is CASRTGGASYNEQFF. CDR3 nucleotide sequence: TGTGCCAGCAGGACAGGAGGAGCTTCCTACAATGAGCAGTTCTTC.

The table lists this clone with a count of one. The chain uses TRBV2 and TRBJ2-1; D ambiguous. The germline V gene encodes CDR1 SNHLY and CDR2 FYNNEI. Trimming left V 3 bases short and J 8 bases short, with 5 bases between. The CDR3 is 11 amino acids. CDR3: CASSDIHEQFF. CDR3 bases: TGTGCCAGCAGTGACATACATGAGCAGTTCTTC.